What follows are 26 T cell receptor beta chains derived from one specimen sequenced in a study of beta chain features in type 1 diabetes. Overall study findings and caveats: Patients with Type 1 diabetes showed moderately but significantly shorter TCRB CDR3s in all four CD4+ subsets.

These receptors have no identified antigens. Sequenced material consisted of expressed TCRB transcripts (all of the isolated RNA was reverse transcribed). Using immunoSEQ multiplex PCR, the repertoire was profiled, and TCRdb retains in-frame clones only, with some absent. The table lists roughly 230,000 clones, under 13% of them singletons. The specimen sequenced was naive CD4+ T cells from blood. The receptors were gathered from a young man with type 1 diabetes.

This clone was detected a few times. The V call is TRBV16, the J call TRBJ2-1; 11 bases are a match to TRBD2. With V trimmed by 7 bases and J by 5 bases, 10 bases remained unmatched. The CDR3 spans 16 residues. From germline, CDR1 is KGHSY and CDR2 FQNENV. In DNA form, the CDR3 reads TGTGCCAGCACGTTAGCGGGGGGGCCCATTGACAATGAGCAGTTCTTC. This codes for CASTLAGGPIDNEQFF.

The CDR3 loop is CASSAGGQETQYF. The CDR3 bases are TGTGCCAGCAGTGCCGGCGGACAAGAGACCCAGTACTTC. The chain joins TRBV2 to TRBJ2-5, with unresolved D. The CDR3 contains 13 residues. V lost 4 bases, J lost 2 bases, and 8 bases lay in between. The V gene's germline CDR1 is SNHLY and CDR2 FYNNEI.

This chain joins TRBV2 and TRBJ2-7, with 7 bases lining up with TRBD1. Germline loops: CDR1 SNHLY, CDR2 FYNNEI. Unmatched junction bases numbered 8, after V lost 4 bases and J lost 5 bases. The CDR3 consists of 14 residues. CDR3 sequence: CASSGLGGRHEQYF. The CDR3 DNA follows: TGTGCCAGCAGTGGTTTAGGGGGCCGGCACGAGCAGTACTTC.

V and J are TRBV5-1 and TRBJ2-1, with D tentatively TRBD1 (8 bases). V lost 2 bases, J lost 1 base, and 13 bases lay in between. The CDR3 sequence is 16 residues long. CDR1 and CDR2 from the germline V gene are SGHRS and YFSETQ. The CDR3 reads CASSFGQGGSYNEQFF. CDR3 sequence (DNA): TGCGCCAGCAGCTTCGGACAGGGAGGGTCCTACAATGAGCAGTTCTTC.

This chain links TRBV5-4 with TRBJ1-1; 7 nucleotides match TRBD1. Germline trimming cut 0 bases from V and 0 bases from J; bases unmatched to any gene: 8. CDR1 and CDR2 from the germline V gene are SGHNT and YYREEE (reference sequence). This CDR3 has 17 residues. In nucleotides, the CDR3 is TGTGCCAGCAGCTTGGAACAGGGGCCTCTTCTGAACACTGAAGCTTTCTTT. Amino acids: CASSLEQGPLLNTEAFF.

This clone was detected a few times. The V gene is TRBV29-1, the J gene TRBJ1-1; 7 bases fit TRBD1. Trimming took 6 bases from V and 0 from J; bases not matched to a gene: 4. This CDR3 contains 13 residues. CDR1 SQVTM and CDR2 ANQGSEA come from the germline V gene. In DNA form, the CDR3 reads TGCAGCGTGACAGGGCTGTTGAACACTGAAGCTTTCTTT. It translates to CSVTGLLNTEAFF. The variable domain in full, with the rest retrieved from reference TRBV29-1 and TRBJ1-1, is SAVISQKPSRDICQRGTSLTIQCQVDSQVTMMFWYRQQPGQSLTLIATANQGSEATYESGFVIDKFPISRPNLTFSTLTVSNMSPEDSSIYLCSVTGLLNTEAFFGQGTRLTVV.

The rearrangement joins TRBV27 to TRBJ2-5, with no clear D. Trimming pared 4 bases from V and 5 bases from J, leaving 14 bases between. The CDR3 has 14 amino acids. Germline V gene sequence: CDR1 MNHEY, CDR2 SMNVEV (reference sequence). This CDR3 is CASSSRELPETQYF. CDR3 nucleotides: TGTGCCAGCAGTTCCCGAGAACTACCTGAGACCCAGTACTTC.

This clone occurred a few times. J is TRBJ2-1 and V is TRBV30; 12 nucleotides align to TRBD2. Germline assignment: CDR1 GTSNPN and CDR2 SVGIG (reference sequence). The CDR3 is 16 residues long. V lost 0 bases, J lost 4 bases, and 4 bases stayed unmatched. CDR3 coding DNA: TGTGCCTGGAGTGTACGAGGGACTAGCGGGTACAATGAGCAGTTCTTC. Its translation is CAWSVRGTSGYNEQFF.

The chain has TRBV29-1 and TRBJ2-3; 13 bases are a match to TRBD2. This CDR3 has 14 amino acids. The germline CDR1 and CDR2 sequences are SQVTM and ANQGSEA. The CDR3 region is CRTTGTSGADTQYF. The DNA for the CDR3 is TGCAGGACAACCGGGACTAGCGGGGCAGATACGCAGTATTTT.

This clone was counted a few times. The chain has TRBV6-5 and TRBJ2-5; perhaps TRBD2 as D (6 bases). CDR3 length: 15 amino acids. V lost 7 bases to trimming and J lost 4 bases, with 19 bases between them. Germline V lookup: CDR1 MNHEY, CDR2 SVGAGI. CDR3 amino acids: CASTAQPLGGETQYF. DNA of the CDR3: TGTGCCAGCACCGCCCAACCCCTGGGGGGAGAGACCCAGTACTTC.

The table lists this clone with a few counts. The chain carries TRBV7-9 and TRBJ1-5; 7 bases are shared with TRBD1. The CDR3 has 14 residues. The trim removed 3 bases at V and 7 bases at J, leaving 6 bases unmatched. Germline V gives CDR1 SEHNR, CDR2 FQNEAQ (reference sequence). CDR3 coding DNA: TGTGCCAGCAGCTTCACAGGGGAAAGGCAGCCCCAGCATTTT. This translates into CASSFTGERQPQHF.

The chain employs TRBV5-6 and TRBJ2-3; D ambiguous. Germline V gene data show CDR1 as SGHDT and CDR2 as YYEEEE. The CDR3 extends over 15 amino acids. V dropped 0 bases and J dropped 5 bases, with 13 bases sitting between them. Here the CDR3 reads CASSLVVASGDTQYF. Written as DNA, the CDR3 is TGTGCCAGCAGCTTGGTGGTAGCTTCGGGAGATACGCAGTATTTT.

This clone was found a few times. V is TRBV5-4 and J is TRBJ2-1; D is perhaps TRBD2 (5 bases). Germline V CDR1 and CDR2: SGHNT, YYREEE (reference sequence). CDR3 size: 14 residues. Trimming took off 4 bases at V and 2 bases at J, with 10 bases between the two ends. The CDR3 DNA reads TGTGCCAGCAGCCCCCGGGGTGCCTACAATGAGCAGTTCTTC. It yields the protein CASSPRGAYNEQFF.

The gene calls are TRBV29-1 and TRBJ1-2; D not resolved. Trimming pared 4 bases from V and 4 bases from J, leaving 13 bases between. This CDR3 is built from 13 residues. In germline, CDR1 is SQVTM, CDR2 ANQGSEA. CDR3: CSVVFSATYGYTF. Here the CDR3 DNA reads TGCAGCGTTGTTTTTTCAGCGACCTATGGCTACACCTTC.

V and J are TRBV15 and TRBJ2-1; tentative D call: TRBD2 (5 bases). The germline V gene encodes CDR1 LNHNV and CDR2 YYDKDF (reference sequence). This CDR3 comprises 14 residues. Trimming pared 6 bases from V and 7 bases from J, leaving 16 bases between. The CDR3 DNA follows: TGTGCCACCAGTGGCGGGCGGGTGAGGAATGAGCAGTTCTTC. Amino acids: CATSGGRVRNEQFF.

V gene TRBV4-1 combines with J gene TRBJ1-2, with 7 bases that match TRBD1. The V and J ends lost 3 bases and 4 bases, in that order; junction bases with no gene match: 11. The CDR3 has 16 amino acids. The germline V gene has CDR1 MGHRA and CDR2 YSYEKL. CDR3 amino acids: CASSQTQGPSGYGYTF. The DNA of the CDR3 is TGCGCCAGCAGCCAGACACAGGGGCCCTCCGGCTATGGCTACACCTTC.

This chain uses TRBV5-1 with TRBJ1-2, with D unresolved. The CDR3 covers 13 residues. Germline values: CDR1 SGHRS, CDR2 YFSETQ. V lost 0 bases and J lost 2, with 5 bases in between. The CDR3 nucleotides read TGCGCCAGCAGCTTGGACACCAACTATGGCTACACCTTC. Translated: CASSLDTNYGYTF.

This clone appeared a few times. The rearrangement joins TRBV7-2 to TRBJ1-1; D unresolved. V was clipped by 5 bases and J by 0 bases, with 13 bases between them. Germline assignment: CDR1 SGHTA and CDR2 FQGNSA. There are 15 residues in the CDR3. This CDR3 is CASSTLGVMNTEAFF. As DNA, the CDR3 is TGTGCCAGCAGCACCCTCGGGGTCATGAACACTGAAGCTTTCTTT.

V and J are TRBV6-5 and TRBJ2-6; D not certain. The germline V and J ends were trimmed by 0 bases and 4 bases, with 4 bases remaining between them. CDR3 length equals 14 residues. Germline values: CDR1 MNHEY, CDR2 SVGAGI. CDR3 bases: TGTGCCAGCAGTTACTCGTCAGGGGCCAACGTCCTGACTTTC. Residues: CASSYSSGANVLTF.

The V call is TRBV4-1, the J call TRBJ2-1; possibly TRBD2 for D (6 bases). The CDR3 is 16 residues long. V gave up 2 bases and J gave up 1 base, with 12 bases separating them. Germline V gives CDR1 MGHRA, CDR2 YSYEKL. The CDR3 nucleotides read TGCGCCAGCAGCCAACCTGGGAGGTGGTCCTACAATGAGCAGTTCTTC. Translation: CASSQPGRWSYNEQFF.

The chain uses TRBV7-9 and TRBJ1-2, with 7 bases lining up with TRBD1. The CDR3 covers 14 residues. V shed 1 base, J shed 4 bases, and the junction held 3 bases outside the gene matches. Germline V gives CDR1 SEHNR, CDR2 FQNEAQ (reference sequence). The CDR3 region is CASSLDYRGYGYTF. CDR3 bases: TGTGCCAGCAGCTTAGACTACAGGGGCTATGGCTACACCTTC. The complete variable domain, with remaining parts taken from reference TRBV7-9 and TRBJ1-2, reads DTGVSQNPRHKITKRGQNVTFRCDPISEHNRLYWYRQTLGQGPEFLTYFQNEAQLEKSRLLSDRFSAERPKGSFSTLEIQRTEQGDSAMYLCASSLDYRGYGYTFGSGTRLTVV.

The chain couples TRBV25-1 to TRBJ2-4; TRBD2 aligns across 8 bases. The CDR3 covers 15 residues. CDR1 is MGHDK and CDR2 is SYGVNS in the germline V gene. V trimming: 3 bases; J trimming: 2 bases; junction bases outside the gene matches: 3. The CDR3, as DNA: TGTGCCAGCAGTGAGGTAGCGGGGTCCAAAAACATTCAGTACTTC. Translating it yields CASSEVAGSKNIQYF.

This clone was detected only a few times. J is TRBJ2-3 and V is TRBV9; TRBD2 matches 7 bases. The germline gives CDR1 SGDLS, CDR2 YYNGEE. The J segment lost 7 bases and the V segment lost 2 bases, leaving 13 bases of the junction unmatched. CDR3 length: 16 residues. In DNA form, the CDR3 reads TGTGCCAGCAGCGTCGCGCTATCTTTCGGGGGGAATACGCAGTATTTT. Its translation is CASSVALSFGGNTQYF.

As for this clone: Additional DNA sequences in this sample encode the identical CDR3. The rearrangement uses TRBV18 and TRBJ2-5; D possibly corresponds to TRBD2 (5 bases). The germline V and J ends were trimmed by 3 bases and 0 bases, with 5 bases remaining between them. Germline CDR1 reads KGHSH; CDR2 reads LQKENI. This CDR3 region has 13 residues. CDR3 DNA: TGTGCCAGCTCACCCGGGGACCAAGAGACCCAGTACTTC. It specifies CASSPGDQETQYF.

This clone has more than one count but fewer than ten. The chain employs TRBV5-4 and TRBJ2-7; possibly TRBD2 for D (6 bases). The V gene lost 4 bases and the J gene lost 0 bases, with 20 bases spanning the gap. The germline V gene has CDR1 SGHNT and CDR2 YYREEE (reference sequence). This CDR3 has 17 residues. The CDR3 bases are TGTGCCAGCAGCCAAGTTCTCGGGACTGAGAGCTCCTACGAGCAGTACTTC. This codes for CASSQVLGTESSYEQYF. Looking up the rest from reference TRBV5-4 and TRBJ2-7 gives the full variable domain: ETGVTQSPTHLIKTRGQQVTLRCSSQSGHNTVSWYQQALGQGPQFIFQYYREEENGRGNFPPRFSGLQFPNYSSELNVNALELDDSALYLCASSQVLGTESSYEQYFGPGTRLTVT.

This clone was counted a few times. The chain employs TRBV5-1 and TRBJ2-5, with 9 bases that match TRBD1. CDR1 and CDR2 from the germline V gene are SGHRS and YFSETQ. The trim removed 4 bases at V and 5 bases at J, leaving 12 bases unmatched. The CDR3 is 16 amino acids. CDR3 amino acids: CASSPLDRGGLETQYF. The CDR3 DNA reads as TGCGCCAGCAGCCCCTTGGACAGGGGAGGTTTGGAGACCCAGTACTTC. The variable domain in full, with the rest retrieved from reference TRBV5-1 and TRBJ2-5, is KAGVTQTPRYLIKTRGQQVTLSCSPISGHRSVSWYQQTPGQGLQFLFEYFSETQRNKGNFPGRFSGRQFSNSRSEMNVSTLELGDSALYLCASSPLDRGGLETQYFGPGTRLLVL.